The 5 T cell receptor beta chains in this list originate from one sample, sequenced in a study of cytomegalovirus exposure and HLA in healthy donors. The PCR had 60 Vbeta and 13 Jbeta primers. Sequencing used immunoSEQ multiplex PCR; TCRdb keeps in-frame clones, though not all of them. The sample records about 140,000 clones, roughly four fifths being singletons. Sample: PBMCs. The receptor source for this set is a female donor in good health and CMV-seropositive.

The CDR3 region is CASSLTGDLAYGYTF. DNA of the CDR3: TGTGCCAGCAGTTTAACAGGGGATCTGGCCTATGGCTACACCTTC. V is TRBV28 and J is TRBJ1-2; the match to TRBD1 covers 7 bases. There are 15 residues in the CDR3. V was pared by 2 bases and J by 4 bases, with 7 bases of the junction left unmatched. Germline CDR1 is MDHEN and CDR2 is SYDVKM.

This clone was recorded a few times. The chain's CDR3 is CASRPVTGANIQETQYF. The CDR3 nucleotides read TGCGCCAGCAGACCTGTGACAGGGGCCAATATTCAAGAGACCCAGTACTTC. The chain is built from TRBV5-1 and TRBJ2-5; 8 nucleotides agree with TRBD1. V gave up 5 bases and J gave up 2 bases; unmatched junction bases: 14. The CDR3 is 17 amino acids. CDR1 and CDR2 (germline): SGHRS, YFSETQ.

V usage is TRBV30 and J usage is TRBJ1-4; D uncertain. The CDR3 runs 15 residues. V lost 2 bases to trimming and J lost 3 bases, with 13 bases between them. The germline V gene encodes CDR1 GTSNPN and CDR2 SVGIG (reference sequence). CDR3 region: CAWSHPGASNEKLFF. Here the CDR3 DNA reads TGTGCCTGGAGTCACCCGGGAGCATCTAATGAAAAACTGTTTTTT.

CDR3 in DNA: TGTGCCAGCGGGGGGACAGGGAACACTGAAGCTTTCTTT. Encoded protein: CASGGTGNTEAFF. V gene TRBV2 combines with J gene TRBJ1-1, with TRBD1 identical over 8 bases. The CDR3 covers 13 residues. The germline V gene encodes CDR1 SNHLY and CDR2 FYNNEI. Trimming took 8 bases from V and 1 from J; bases not matched to a gene: 3.

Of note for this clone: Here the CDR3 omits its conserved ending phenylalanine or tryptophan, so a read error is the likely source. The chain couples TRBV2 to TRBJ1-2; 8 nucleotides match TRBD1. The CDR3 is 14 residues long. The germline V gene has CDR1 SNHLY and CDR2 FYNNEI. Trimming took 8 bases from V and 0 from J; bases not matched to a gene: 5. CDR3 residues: CASEGTGANYGYTL. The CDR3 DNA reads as TGTGCCAGCGAGGGGACAGGAGCTAACTATGGCTACACCCTC.